This entry is about one T cell receptor beta chain. The sample comes from a study of cytomegalovirus exposure and HLA in healthy donors. The PCR had 60 Vbeta and 13 Jbeta primers. Sequencing used immunoSEQ multiplex PCR; TCRdb keeps in-frame clones, though not all of them. The sample has about 130,000 clones; roughly 77% are singletons. The CDR3 has 14 residues. CDR1 is SEHNR and CDR2 is FQNEAQ in the germline V gene (reference sequence). Trimming cost V 1 base and J 8 bases, with 12 bases left between them. This clonotype was obtained from a young man in good health. Material: PBMCs. The J gene is TRBJ2-1, the V gene TRBV7-9; D is possibly TRBD2 (6 bases). The chain's CDR3 is CASSLGGLFDEQFF. CDR3 nucleotide sequence: TGTGCCAGCAGCTTAGGCGGACTATTCGATGAGCAGTTCTTC.